This T cell receptor (beta chain) originates from a study of blood T cell repertoires in COVID-19. V dropped 3 bases and J dropped 3 bases, with 9 bases sitting between them. This CDR3 has 13 amino acids. Using immunoSEQ multiplex PCR, the repertoire was profiled, and TCRdb retains in-frame clones only, with some absent. The sample holds approximately 150,000 clones, about 86% seen once. Input material: peripheral blood. The chain recombines TRBV12-3 or TRBV12-4 with TRBJ2-7; D perhaps matches TRBD1 (6 bases). The origin of this receptor is a human donor in a cohort sampled during active COVID-19. CDR3 nucleotides: TGTGCCAGCAGTTTGGGACACTTCTACGAGCAGTACTTC. Its protein is CASSLGHFYEQYF.